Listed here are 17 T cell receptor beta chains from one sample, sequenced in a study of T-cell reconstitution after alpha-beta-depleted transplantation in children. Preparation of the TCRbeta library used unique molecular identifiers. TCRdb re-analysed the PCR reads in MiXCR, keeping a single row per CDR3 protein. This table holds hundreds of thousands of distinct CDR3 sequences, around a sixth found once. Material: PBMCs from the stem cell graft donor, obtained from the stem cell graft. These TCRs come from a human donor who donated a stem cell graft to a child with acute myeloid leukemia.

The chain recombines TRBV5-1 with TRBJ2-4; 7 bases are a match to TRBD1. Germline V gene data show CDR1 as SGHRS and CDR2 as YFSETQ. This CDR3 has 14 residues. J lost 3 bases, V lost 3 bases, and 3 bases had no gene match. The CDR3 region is CASSSGQRKNIQYF. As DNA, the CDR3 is TGCGCCAGCAGCTCGGGACAGCGCAAAAACATTCAGTACTTC.

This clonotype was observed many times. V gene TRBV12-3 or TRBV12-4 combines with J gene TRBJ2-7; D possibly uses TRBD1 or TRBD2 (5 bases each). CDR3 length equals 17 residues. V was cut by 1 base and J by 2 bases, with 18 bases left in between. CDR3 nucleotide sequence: TGTGCCAGCAGTTTAGAAGGGGACGGGGTAAGGGCCTACGAGCAGTACTTC. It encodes CASSLEGDGVRAYEQYF.

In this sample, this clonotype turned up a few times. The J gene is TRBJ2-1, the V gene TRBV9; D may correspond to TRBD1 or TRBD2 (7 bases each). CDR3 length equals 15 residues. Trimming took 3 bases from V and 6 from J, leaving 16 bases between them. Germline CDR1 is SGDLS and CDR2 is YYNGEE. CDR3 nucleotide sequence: TGTGCCAGCAGCGAGGGGGGGGACAGCAGCAATGAGCAGTTCTTC. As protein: CASSEGGDSSNEQFF.

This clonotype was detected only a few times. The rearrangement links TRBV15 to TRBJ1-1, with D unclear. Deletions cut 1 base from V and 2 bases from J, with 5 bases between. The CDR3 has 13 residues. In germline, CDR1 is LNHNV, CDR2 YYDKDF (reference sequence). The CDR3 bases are TGTGCCACCAGCAGAGGACTAAACACTGAAGCTTTCTTT. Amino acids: CATSRGLNTEAFF. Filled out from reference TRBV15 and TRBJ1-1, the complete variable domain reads DAMVIQNPRYQVTQFGKPVTLSCSQTLNHNVMYWYQQKSSQAPKLLFHYYDKDFNNEADTPDNFQSRRPNTSFCFLDIRSPGLGDTAMYLCATSRGLNTEAFFGQGTRLTVV.

This CDR3 reads CASSLAGTGIYNEQFF. The DNA of the CDR3 is TGTGCCAGCAGCTTAGCCGGGACAGGGATTTACAATGAGCAGTTCTTC. The rearrangement uses TRBV7-6 and TRBJ2-1, with 9 bases identical to TRBD1. CDR1 SGHVS and CDR2 FNYEAQ come from the germline V gene. The J segment lost 4 bases and the V segment lost 0 bases, leaving 4 bases of the junction unmatched. CDR3 size: 16 residues.

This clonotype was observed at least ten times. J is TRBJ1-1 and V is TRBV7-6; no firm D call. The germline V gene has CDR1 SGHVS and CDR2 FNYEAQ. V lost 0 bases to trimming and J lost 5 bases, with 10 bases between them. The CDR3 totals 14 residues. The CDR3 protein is CASSLAEPGTEAFF. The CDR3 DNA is TGTGCCAGCAGCTTAGCCGAGCCGGGTACTGAAGCTTTCTTT.

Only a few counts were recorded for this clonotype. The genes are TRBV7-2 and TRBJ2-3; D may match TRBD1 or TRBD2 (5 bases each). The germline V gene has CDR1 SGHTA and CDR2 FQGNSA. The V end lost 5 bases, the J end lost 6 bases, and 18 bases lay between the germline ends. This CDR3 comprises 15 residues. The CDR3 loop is CASSLRASRVDTQYF. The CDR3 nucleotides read TGTGCCAGCAGCCTCCGCGCTAGCAGGGTCGATACGCAGTATTTT.

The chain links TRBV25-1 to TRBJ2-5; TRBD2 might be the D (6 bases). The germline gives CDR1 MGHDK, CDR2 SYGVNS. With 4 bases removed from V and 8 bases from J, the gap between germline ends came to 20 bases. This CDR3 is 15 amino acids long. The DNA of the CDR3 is TGTGCCAGCAGTGTTTACTTGGCGGGGCGCGAAACCCAGTACTTC. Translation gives CASSVYLAGRETQYF.

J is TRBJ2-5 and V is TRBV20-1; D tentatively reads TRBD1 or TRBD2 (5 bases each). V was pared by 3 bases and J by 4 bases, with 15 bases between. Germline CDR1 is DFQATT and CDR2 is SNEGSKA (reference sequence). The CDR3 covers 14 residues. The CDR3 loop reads CSASTGTPRETQYF. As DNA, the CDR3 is TGCAGTGCTAGCACCGGGACCCCGAGAGAGACCCAGTACTTC.

CDR3: CASSYQLLLAGGQETQYF. The CDR3 coding sequence is TGTGCCAGCAGTTACCAACTCCTACTAGCGGGGGGCCAAGAGACCCAGTACTTC. The rearrangement links TRBV6-2 or TRBV6-3 to TRBJ2-5; 12 nucleotides align to TRBD2. CDR3 length: 18 residues. Losses at the gene ends were 2 bases for V and 1 base for J; bases not matched to a gene: 8. The germline gives CDR1 MNHEY, CDR2 SVGEGT.

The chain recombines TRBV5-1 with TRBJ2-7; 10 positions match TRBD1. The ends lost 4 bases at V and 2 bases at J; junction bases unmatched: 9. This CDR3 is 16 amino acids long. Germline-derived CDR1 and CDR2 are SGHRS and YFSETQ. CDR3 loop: CASSPGGTGVTYEQYV. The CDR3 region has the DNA TGCGCCAGCAGCCCCGGCGGGACAGGGGTCACCTACGAGCAGTACGTC.

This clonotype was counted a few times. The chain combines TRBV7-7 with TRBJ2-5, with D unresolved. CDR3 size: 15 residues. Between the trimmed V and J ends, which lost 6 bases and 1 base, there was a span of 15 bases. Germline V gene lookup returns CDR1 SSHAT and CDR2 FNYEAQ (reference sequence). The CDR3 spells CASSSVDRSQETQYF. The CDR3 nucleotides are TGTGCCAGCAGTTCGGTAGATAGGAGCCAAGAGACCCAGTACTTC. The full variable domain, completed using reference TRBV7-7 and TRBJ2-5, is GAGVSQSPRYKVTKRGQDVTLRCDPISSHATLYWYQQALGQGPEFLTYFNYEAQPDKSGLPSDRFSAERPEGSISTLTIQRTEQRDSAMYRCASSSVDRSQETQYFGPGTRLLVL.

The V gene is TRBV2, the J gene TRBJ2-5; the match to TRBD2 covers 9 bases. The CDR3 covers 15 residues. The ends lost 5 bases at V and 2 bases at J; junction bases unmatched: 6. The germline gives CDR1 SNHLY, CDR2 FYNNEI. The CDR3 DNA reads TGTGCCAGCAGTACGGCTAGCGGGGTACAAGAGACCCAGTACTTC. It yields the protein CASSTASGVQETQYF.

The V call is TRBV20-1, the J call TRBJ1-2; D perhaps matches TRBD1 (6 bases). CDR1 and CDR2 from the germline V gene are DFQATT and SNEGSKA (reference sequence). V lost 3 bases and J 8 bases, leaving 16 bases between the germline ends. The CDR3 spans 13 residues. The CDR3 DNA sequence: TGCAGTGCTAGTGGGGGGACAACTCGGGGCTACACCTTC. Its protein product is CSASGGTTRGYTF.

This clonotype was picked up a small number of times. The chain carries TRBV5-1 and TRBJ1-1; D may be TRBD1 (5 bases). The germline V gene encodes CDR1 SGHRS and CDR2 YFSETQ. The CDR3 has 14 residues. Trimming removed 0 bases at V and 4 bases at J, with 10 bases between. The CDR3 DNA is TGCGCCAGCAGCTTGGCCGGAGGGGCCACTGAAGCTTTCTTT. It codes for CASSLAGGATEAFF.

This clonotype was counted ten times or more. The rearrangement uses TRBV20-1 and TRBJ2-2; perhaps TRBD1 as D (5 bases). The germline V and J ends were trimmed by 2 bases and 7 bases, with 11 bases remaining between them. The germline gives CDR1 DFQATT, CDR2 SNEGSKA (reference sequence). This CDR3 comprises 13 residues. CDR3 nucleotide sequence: TGCAGTGCTAGAAATAGGGGTGGCGGGGAGCTGTTTTTT. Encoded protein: CSARNRGGGELFF.

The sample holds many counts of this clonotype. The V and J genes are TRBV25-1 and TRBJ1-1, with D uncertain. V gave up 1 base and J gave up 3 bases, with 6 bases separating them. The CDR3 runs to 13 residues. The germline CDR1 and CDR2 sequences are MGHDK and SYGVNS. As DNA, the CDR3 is TGTGCCAGCAGTGAATGGGTCCACACTGAAGCTTTCTTT. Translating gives CASSEWVHTEAFF.